Listed below are T cell receptor beta chains from one sample, sequenced in a study of T cells in Graves' hyperthyroidism and ophthalmopathy. TCRdb used MiXCR to reprocess the multiplex PCR reads, holding one entry per CDR3 protein. The table shows about 520,000 distinct CDR3 sequences, with around a quarter occurring only once. The specimen was blood. These receptors were taken from a woman between 25 and 40 years old with Graves' ophthalmopathy. Both conserved end residues are part of each CDR3. D genes are given only for firm matches. The size entry is marked missing in some rows and otherwise reads once, few, many or a size class.

abundance	j_gene	d_gene	v_gene	CDR3aa	CDR3nt
.	TRBJ1-1	.	TRBV11-3	CASSRGPRTEAFF	TGTGCCAGCAGCCGGGGGCCACGCACTGAAGCTTTCTTT
many	TRBJ1-1	.	TRBV27	CASSLYGAVTEAFF	TGTGCCAGCAGTTTATATGGGGCGGTCACTGAAGCTTTCTTT
many	TRBJ1-1	.	TRBV6-2/TRBV6-3	CASSYSVEGEEAFF	TGTGCCAGCAGTTACTCCGTGGAGGGGGAGGAAGCTTTCTTT
many	TRBJ2-2	.	TRBV7-2	CASSLVIINTGELFF	TGTGCCAGCAGCTTAGTTATTATTAACACCGGGGAGCTGTTTTTT
.	TRBJ2-2	.	TRBV6-1	CTSRTTGLNTGELFF	TGTACCAGCAGGACCACCGGGCTGAACACCGGGGAGCTGTTTTTT
many	TRBJ1-2	.	TRBV7-2	CASSFRNYGYTF	TGTGCCAGCAGCTTCAGGAACTATGGCTACACCTTC
many	TRBJ1-2	.	TRBV12-3/TRBV12-4	CASSLADGVYGYTF	TGTGCCAGCAGTTTGGCTGACGGGGTATATGGCTACACCTTC
many	TRBJ2-2	TRBD1	TRBV6-1	CASRSGQATGELFF	TGTGCCAGCAGATCCGGACAGGCCACCGGGGAGCTGTTTTTT
.	TRBJ1-2	TRBD1	TRBV19	CASSTHDRGNNYGYTF	TGTGCCAGTAGTACCCACGACAGGGGGAATAACTATGGCTACACCTTC
.	TRBJ1-1	TRBD1	TRBV28	CASSLVGQLNTEAFF	TGTGCCAGCAGTCTTGTGGGACAGCTGAACACTGAAGCTTTCTTT
many	TRBJ1-3	.	TRBV6-1	CASSEEINTIYF	TGTGCCAGCAGTGAAGAAATCAACACCATATATTTT
many	TRBJ1-2	TRBD1	TRBV3-1	CASRRTGDEGYTF	TGTGCCAGCCGCCGGACAGGGGATGAGGGCTACACCTTC
.	TRBJ1-1	.	TRBV27	CASSYSPGTEAFF	TGTGCCAGCAGTTACAGTCCTGGCACTGAAGCTTTCTTT
many	TRBJ1-2	.	TRBV12-3/TRBV12-4	CASSPGGSTNYGYTF	TGTGCCAGCAGCCCTGGGGGCAGCACTAACTATGGCTACACCTTC
many	TRBJ1-1	.	TRBV12-5	CASGLDRSTEAFF	TGTGCTAGTGGTTTGGACAGGAGCACTGAAGCTTTCTTT
.	TRBJ2-5	.	TRBV4-1	CASSQDRVLQETQYF	TGCGCCAGCAGCCAAGATCGGGTGCTCCAAGAGACCCAGTACTTC
many	TRBJ1-1	.	TRBV7-2	CASSLWGGNTEAFF	TGTGCCAGCAGCCTATGGGGGGGGAACACTGAAGCTTTCTTT
.	TRBJ2-5	TRBD1	TRBV5-1	CASSMGQGEETQYF	TGCGCCAGCAGCATGGGACAGGGAGAAGAGACCCAGTACTTC
many	TRBJ1-2	.	TRBV27	CASSSPGLGNYGYTF	TGTGCCAGCAGTTCCCCTGGGTTGGGAAACTATGGCTACACCTTC
many	TRBJ1-3	.	TRBV12-3/TRBV12-4	CASSLWGGSGNTIYF	TGTGCCAGCAGTTTATGGGGGGGCTCTGGAAACACCATATATTTT
few	TRBJ2-2	.	TRBV29-1	CSGGGRGQTGELFF	TGCAGCGGGGGGGGTCGGGGACAAACCGGGGAGCTGTTTTTT
many	TRBJ1-1	.	TRBV5-1	CASSLGQANTEAFF	TGTGCCAGCAGTTTAGGTCAAGCGAACACTGAAGCTTTCTTT
few	TRBJ2-3	TRBD1	TRBV29-1	CSVLRTGGSDTQYF	TGCAGCGTTTTGAGGACAGGGGGATCAGATACGCAGTATTTT
few	TRBJ2-7	TRBD2	TRBV20-1	CSAQRTSGVSEQYF	TGCAGTGCGCAACGGACTAGCGGGGTCTCTGAGCAGTACTTC
.	TRBJ2-2	.	TRBV6-2/TRBV6-3	CASSDLTTGNTGELFF	TGTGCCAGCAGTGATCTCACGACAGGGAACACCGGGGAGCTGTTTTTT
many	TRBJ2-7	TRBD1	TRBV20-1	CSASAITRTGLSPYEQYF	TGCAGTGCTAGTGCTATCACCCGGACAGGGTTATCACCCTACGAGCAGTACTTC
many	TRBJ2-4	TRBD1	TRBV10-3	CAISEGQGKNIQYF	TGTGCCATCAGTGAAGGACAGGGGAAAAACATTCAGTACTTC
many	TRBJ1-5	.	TRBV6-2/TRBV6-3	CASSYGGQPQHF	TGTGCCAGCAGTTACGGCGGTCAGCCCCAGCATTTT
many	TRBJ2-7	TRBD1	TRBV12-3/TRBV12-4	CASSHTGTGSYEQYF	TGTGCCAGCAGTCACACCGGGACAGGGTCCTACGAGCAGTACTTC
many	TRBJ1-2	.	TRBV11-1	CASSNLNRVGYTF	TGTGCCAGCAGCAACTTGAACAGGGTTGGCTACACCTTC
.	TRBJ1-1	.	TRBV6-1	CASSGDGRTSEAFF	TGTGCCAGCAGCGGAGACGGCAGAACATCTGAAGCTTTCTTT
.	TRBJ1-1	.	TRBV12-5	CASAPQVGSLEAFF	TGTGCTAGTGCTCCCCAGGTGGGAAGCCTTGAAGCTTTCTTT
many	TRBJ1-5	TRBD1	TRBV12-3/TRBV12-4	CASSGTENQPQHF	TGTGCCAGCAGCGGGACAGAAAATCAGCCCCAGCATTTT
.	TRBJ2-5	TRBD2	TRBV10-3	CAIGGLAGVETQYF	TGTGCCATCGGAGGACTAGCGGGAGTGGAGACCCAGTACTTC
many	TRBJ2-7	.	TRBV7-8	CASSLRADDEQYF	TGTGCCAGCAGCCTCAGGGCCGACGACGAGCAGTACTTC
many	TRBJ2-6	.	TRBV27	CASSLSSAALANVLTF	TGTGCCAGCAGTTTAAGCTCAGCTGCCCTGGCCAACGTCCTGACTTTC
.	TRBJ1-1	.	TRBV10-3	CAVTDLGTEAFF	TGTGCCGTGACAGATTTGGGGACTGAAGCTTTCTTT
many	TRBJ2-5	.	TRBV5-1	CASSFGGVKQETQYF	TGCGCCAGCAGCTTCGGCGGGGTCAAACAAGAGACCCAGTACTTC
many	TRBJ2-7	TRBD1	TRBV7-8	CASSLVGLDRGDEQYF	TGTGCCAGCAGCTTAGTGGGTCTCGACAGGGGCGACGAGCAGTACTTC
many	TRBJ1-2	.	TRBV19	CASSIILEQEDGYTF	TGTGCCAGTAGTATTATTCTCGAACAGGAGGATGGCTACACCTTC
.	TRBJ2-5	.	TRBV20-1	CSARDGQQQETQYF	TGCAGTGCTAGAGATGGACAGCAACAAGAGACCCAGTACTTC
few	TRBJ2-7	TRBD2	TRBV12-3/TRBV12-4	CASSPGREGNEQYF	TGTGCCAGCAGCCCCGGGAGGGAAGGAAACGAGCAGTACTTC
.	TRBJ2-7	.	TRBV12-3/TRBV12-4	CASSLDTGNEQYF	TGTGCCAGCAGTTTAGATACAGGGAACGAGCAGTACTTC
.	TRBJ2-7	.	TRBV18	CASSPPGRREQYF	TGTGCCAGCTCACCTCCGGGACGCCGCGAGCAGTACTTC
many	TRBJ2-5	.	TRBV5-1	CASSSGTVIQETQYF	TGCGCCAGCAGTTCTGGGACCGTAATCCAAGAGACCCAGTACTTC